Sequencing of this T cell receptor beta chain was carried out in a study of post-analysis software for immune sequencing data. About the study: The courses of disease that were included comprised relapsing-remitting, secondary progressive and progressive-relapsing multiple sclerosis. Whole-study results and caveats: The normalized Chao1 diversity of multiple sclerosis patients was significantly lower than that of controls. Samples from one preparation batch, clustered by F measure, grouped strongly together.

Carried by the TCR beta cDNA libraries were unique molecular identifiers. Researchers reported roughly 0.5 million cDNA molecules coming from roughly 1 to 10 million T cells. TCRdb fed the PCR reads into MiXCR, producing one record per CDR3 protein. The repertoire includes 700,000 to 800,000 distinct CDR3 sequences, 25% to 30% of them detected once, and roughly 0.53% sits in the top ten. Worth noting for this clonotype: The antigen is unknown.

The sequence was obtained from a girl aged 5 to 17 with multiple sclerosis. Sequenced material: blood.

The DNA for the CDR3 is TGCAGTGCTAGAGGCCGGGACAGGGGGACTGAAGCTTTCTTT. It encodes CSARGRDRGTEAFF. This chain joins TRBV20-1 and TRBJ1-1; TRBD1 matches at 11 bases. Germline V gene sequence: CDR1 DFQATT, CDR2 SNEGSKA (reference sequence). This CDR3 has 14 residues. The V gene end was trimmed by 1 base and the J gene end by 5 bases; junction bases not matched to a gene: 3.